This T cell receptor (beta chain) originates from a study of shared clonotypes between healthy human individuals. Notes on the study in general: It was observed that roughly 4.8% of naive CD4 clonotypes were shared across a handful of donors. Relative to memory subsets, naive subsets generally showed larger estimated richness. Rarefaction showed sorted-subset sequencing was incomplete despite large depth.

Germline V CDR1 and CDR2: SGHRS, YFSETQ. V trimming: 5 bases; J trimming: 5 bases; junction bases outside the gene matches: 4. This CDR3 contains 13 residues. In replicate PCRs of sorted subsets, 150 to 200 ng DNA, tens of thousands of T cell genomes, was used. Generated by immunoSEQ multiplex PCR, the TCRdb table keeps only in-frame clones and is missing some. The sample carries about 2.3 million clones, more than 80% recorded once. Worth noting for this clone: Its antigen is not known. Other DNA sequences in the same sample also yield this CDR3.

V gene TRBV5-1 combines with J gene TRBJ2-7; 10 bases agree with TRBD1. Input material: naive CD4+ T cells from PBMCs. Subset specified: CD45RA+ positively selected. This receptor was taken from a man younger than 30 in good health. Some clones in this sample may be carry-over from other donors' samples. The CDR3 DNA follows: TGCGCCAGCAGGGGACAGGGGTCGGACGAGCAGTACTTC. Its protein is CASRGQGSDEQYF.